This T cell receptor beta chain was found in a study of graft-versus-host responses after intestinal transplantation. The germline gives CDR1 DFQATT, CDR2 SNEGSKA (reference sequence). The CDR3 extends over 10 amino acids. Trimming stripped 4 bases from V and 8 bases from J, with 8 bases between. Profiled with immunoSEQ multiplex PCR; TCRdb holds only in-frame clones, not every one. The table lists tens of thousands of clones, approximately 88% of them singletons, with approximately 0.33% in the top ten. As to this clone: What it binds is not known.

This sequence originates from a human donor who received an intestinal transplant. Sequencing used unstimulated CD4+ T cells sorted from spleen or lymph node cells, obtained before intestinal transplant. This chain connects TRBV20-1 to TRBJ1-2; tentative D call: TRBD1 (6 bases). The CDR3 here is CSAKGQGYTF. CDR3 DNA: TGCAGTGCTAAAGGACAGGGCTACACCTTC.